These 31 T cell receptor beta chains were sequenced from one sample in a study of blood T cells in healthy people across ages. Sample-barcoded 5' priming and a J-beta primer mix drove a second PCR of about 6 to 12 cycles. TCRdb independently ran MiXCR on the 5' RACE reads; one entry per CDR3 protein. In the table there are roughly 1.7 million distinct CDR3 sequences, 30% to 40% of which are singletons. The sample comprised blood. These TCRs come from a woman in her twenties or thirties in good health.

DNA of the CDR3: TGTGCCAGCAGCACTCTTTCTAGGGGGCCCACCTACGAGCAGTACTTC. Translating it yields CASSTLSRGPTYEQYF. V gene TRBV7-3 combines with J gene TRBJ2-7, with 7 bases that match TRBD1. The germline CDR1 and CDR2 sequences are SGHTA and FQGTGA. The CDR3 has 16 amino acids. The V and J ends lost 5 bases and 2 bases, in that order; junction bases with no gene match: 12.

The CDR3 DNA is TGTGCCAGCAGTAGGGGGGCCGCGTCCTACGAGCAGTACTTC. This translates into CASSRGAASYEQYF. The chain uses TRBV6-1 and TRBJ2-7; D may correspond to TRBD1 or TRBD2 (6 bases each). There are 14 residues in the CDR3. CDR1 is MNHNS and CDR2 is SASEGT in the germline V gene. V was clipped by 5 bases and J by 1 base, with 12 bases between them.

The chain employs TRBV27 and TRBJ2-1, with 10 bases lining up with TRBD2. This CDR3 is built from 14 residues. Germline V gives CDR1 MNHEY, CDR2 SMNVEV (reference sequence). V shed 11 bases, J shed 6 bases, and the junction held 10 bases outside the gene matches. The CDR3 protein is CACSDLAGANEQFF. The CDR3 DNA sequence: TGTGCCTGCTCAGACCTAGCGGGAGCCAATGAGCAGTTCTTC.

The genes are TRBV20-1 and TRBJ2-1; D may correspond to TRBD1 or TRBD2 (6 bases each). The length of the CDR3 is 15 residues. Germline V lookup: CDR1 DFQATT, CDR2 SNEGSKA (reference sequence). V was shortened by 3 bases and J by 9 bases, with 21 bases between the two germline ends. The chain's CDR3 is CSASGGDLRLGEQFF. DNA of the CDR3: TGCAGTGCTAGCGGGGGCGACCTGAGGTTGGGTGAGCAGTTCTTC.

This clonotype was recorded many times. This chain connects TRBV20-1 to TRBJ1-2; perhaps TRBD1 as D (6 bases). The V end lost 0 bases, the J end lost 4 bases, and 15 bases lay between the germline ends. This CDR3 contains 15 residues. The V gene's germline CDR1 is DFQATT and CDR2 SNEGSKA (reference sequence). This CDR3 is CSARDLAGVAYGYTF. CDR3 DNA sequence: TGCAGTGCTAGAGATCTAGCAGGGGTGGCCTATGGCTACACCTTC.

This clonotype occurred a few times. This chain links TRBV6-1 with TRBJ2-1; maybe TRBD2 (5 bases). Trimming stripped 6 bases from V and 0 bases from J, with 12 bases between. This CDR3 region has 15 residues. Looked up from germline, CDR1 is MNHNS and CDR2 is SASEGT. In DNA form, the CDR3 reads TGTGCCAGCAGACTCCCGGGAAGCTCCTACAATGAGCAGTTCTTC. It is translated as CASRLPGSSYNEQFF.

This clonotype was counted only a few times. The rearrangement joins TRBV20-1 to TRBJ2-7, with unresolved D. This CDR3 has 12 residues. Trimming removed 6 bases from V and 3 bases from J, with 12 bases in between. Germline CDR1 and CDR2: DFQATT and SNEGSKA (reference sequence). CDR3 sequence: CSALGGLYEQYF. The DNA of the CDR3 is TGCAGTGCCCTCGGCGGCCTCTACGAGCAGTACTTC.

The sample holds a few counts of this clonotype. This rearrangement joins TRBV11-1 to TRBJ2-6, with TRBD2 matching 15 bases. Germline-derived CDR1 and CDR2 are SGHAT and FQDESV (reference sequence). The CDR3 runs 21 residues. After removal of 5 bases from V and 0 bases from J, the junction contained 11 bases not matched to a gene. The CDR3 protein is CASSTGLAGGPLSSGANVLTF. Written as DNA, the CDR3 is TGTGCCAGCAGCACAGGACTAGCGGGGGGGCCCTTGAGCTCTGGGGCCAACGTCCTGACTTTC.

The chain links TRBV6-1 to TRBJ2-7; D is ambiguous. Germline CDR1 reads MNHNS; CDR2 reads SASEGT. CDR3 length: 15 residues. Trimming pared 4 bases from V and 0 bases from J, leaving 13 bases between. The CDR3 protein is CASSAVRQPSYEQYF. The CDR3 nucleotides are TGTGCCAGCAGTGCGGTCAGGCAACCCTCCTACGAGCAGTACTTC.

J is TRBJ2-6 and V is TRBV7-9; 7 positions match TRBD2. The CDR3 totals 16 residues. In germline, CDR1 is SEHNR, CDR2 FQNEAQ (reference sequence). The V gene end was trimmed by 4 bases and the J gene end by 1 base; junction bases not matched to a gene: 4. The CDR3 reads CASSSSGRSGANVLTF. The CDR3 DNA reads TGTGCCAGCAGCTCTAGCGGCAGGTCTGGGGCCAACGTCCTGACTTTC.

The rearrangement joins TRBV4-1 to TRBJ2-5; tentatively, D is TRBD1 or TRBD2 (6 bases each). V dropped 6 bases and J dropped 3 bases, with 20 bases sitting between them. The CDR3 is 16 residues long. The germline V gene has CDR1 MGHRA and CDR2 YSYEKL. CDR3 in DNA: TGCGCCAGCAGTGGTGGATCCGGGGGCAATAAAGAGACCCAGTACTTC. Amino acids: CASSGGSGGNKETQYF.

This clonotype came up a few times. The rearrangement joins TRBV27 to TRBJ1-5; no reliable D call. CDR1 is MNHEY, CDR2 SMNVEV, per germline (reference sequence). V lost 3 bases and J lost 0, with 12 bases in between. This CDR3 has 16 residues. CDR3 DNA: TGTGCCAGCAGTTTGTCGGGCACGGCTAGCAATCAGCCCCAGCATTTT. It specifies CASSLSGTASNQPQHF.

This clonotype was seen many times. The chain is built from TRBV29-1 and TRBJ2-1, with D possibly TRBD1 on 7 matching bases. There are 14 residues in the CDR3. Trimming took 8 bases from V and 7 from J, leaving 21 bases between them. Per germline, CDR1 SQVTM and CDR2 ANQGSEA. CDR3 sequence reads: CSTSFRGRGNEQFF. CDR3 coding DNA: TGCAGCACTTCCTTTAGGGGGCGGGGAAATGAGCAGTTCTTC.

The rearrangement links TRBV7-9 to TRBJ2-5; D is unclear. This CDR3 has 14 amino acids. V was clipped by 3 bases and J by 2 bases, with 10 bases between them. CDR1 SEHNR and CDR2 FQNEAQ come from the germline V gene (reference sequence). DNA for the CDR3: TGTGCCAGCAGCTTGCCGGGTCGACAAGAGACCCAGTACTTC. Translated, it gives CASSLPGRQETQYF.

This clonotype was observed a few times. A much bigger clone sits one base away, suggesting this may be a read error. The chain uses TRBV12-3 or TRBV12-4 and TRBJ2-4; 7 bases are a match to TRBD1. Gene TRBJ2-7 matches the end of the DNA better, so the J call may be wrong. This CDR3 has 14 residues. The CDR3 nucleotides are TGTGTCAGCAGTCCTGGGACAGTCTCCTACGAGCAGTACTTC. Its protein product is CVSSPGTVSYEQYF.

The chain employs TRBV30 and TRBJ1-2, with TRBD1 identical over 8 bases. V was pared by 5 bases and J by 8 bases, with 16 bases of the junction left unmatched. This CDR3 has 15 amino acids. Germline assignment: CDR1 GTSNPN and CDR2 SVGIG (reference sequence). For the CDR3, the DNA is TGTGCCTGGCTCACCGGGACAGGACCCTCTCGGGGCTACACCTTC. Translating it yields CAWLTGTGPSRGYTF. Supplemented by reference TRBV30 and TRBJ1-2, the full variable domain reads SQTIHQWPATLVQPVGSPLSLECTVEGTSNPNLYWYRQAAGRGLQLLFYSVGIGQISSEVPQNLSASRPQDRQFILSSKKLLLSDSGFYLCAWLTGTGPSRGYTFGSGTRLTVV.

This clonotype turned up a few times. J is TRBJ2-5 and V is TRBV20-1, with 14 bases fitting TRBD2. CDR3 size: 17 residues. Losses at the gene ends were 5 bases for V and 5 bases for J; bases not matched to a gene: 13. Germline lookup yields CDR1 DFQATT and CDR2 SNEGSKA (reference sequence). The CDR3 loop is CSAFRLAGGRVRETQYF. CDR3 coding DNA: TGCAGTGCTTTTAGACTAGCGGGAGGGCGAGTGAGGGAGACCCAGTACTTC.

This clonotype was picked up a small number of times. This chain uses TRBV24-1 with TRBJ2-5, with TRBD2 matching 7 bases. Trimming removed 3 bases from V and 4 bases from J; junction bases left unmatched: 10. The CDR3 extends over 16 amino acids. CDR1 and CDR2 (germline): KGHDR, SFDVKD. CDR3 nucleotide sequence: TGTGCCACCAGTGATACCCTCACGGGAGGTTCAGAGACCCAGTACTTC. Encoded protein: CATSDTLTGGSETQYF.

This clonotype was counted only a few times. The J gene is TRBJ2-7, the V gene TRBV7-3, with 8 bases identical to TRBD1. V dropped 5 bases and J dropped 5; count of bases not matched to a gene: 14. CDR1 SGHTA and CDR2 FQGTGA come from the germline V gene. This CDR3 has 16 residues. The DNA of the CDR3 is TGTGCCAGCAGCCCTACGGGGGCAGGGGGCTTCAACGAGCAGTACTTC. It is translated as CASSPTGAGGFNEQYF.

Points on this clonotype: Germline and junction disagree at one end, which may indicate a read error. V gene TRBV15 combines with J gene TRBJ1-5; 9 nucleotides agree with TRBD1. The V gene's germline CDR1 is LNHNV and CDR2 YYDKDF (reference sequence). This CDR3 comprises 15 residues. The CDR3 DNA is TGTGCCACTAGCATATTGGGACAGGGACTACAGCCCCAGCATTTT. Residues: CATSILGQGLQPQHF. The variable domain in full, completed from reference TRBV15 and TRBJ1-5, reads DAMVIQNPRYQVTQFGKPVTLSCSQTLNHNVMYWYQQKSSQAPKLLFHYYDKDFNNEADTPDNFQSRRPNTSFCFLDIRSPGLGDTAMYLCATSILGQGLQPQHFGDGTRLSIL.

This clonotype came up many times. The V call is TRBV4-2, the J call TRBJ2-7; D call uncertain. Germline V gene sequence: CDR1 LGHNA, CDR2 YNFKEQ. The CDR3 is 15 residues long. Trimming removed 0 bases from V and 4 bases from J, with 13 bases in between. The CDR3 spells CASSQDPGDGYEQYF. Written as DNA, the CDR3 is TGTGCCAGCAGCCAAGATCCAGGCGACGGTTACGAGCAGTACTTC.

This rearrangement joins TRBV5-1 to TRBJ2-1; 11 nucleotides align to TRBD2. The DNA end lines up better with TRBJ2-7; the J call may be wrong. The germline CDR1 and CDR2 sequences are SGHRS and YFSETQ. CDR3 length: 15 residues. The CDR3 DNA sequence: TGCGCCAGCAGCTCGGGACTAGCGGCATACAATGAGCAGTACTTC. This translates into CASSSGLAAYNEQYF.

The CDR3: CSAPPGPNQPQHF. The CDR3 DNA is TGCAGTGCTCCACCGGGACCCAATCAGCCCCAGCATTTT. The chain has TRBV20-1 and TRBJ1-5; weak D call: TRBD1 (5 bases). The germline gives CDR1 DFQATT, CDR2 SNEGSKA (reference sequence). This CDR3 region has 13 residues. V gave up 5 bases and J gave up 3 bases, with 11 bases separating them.

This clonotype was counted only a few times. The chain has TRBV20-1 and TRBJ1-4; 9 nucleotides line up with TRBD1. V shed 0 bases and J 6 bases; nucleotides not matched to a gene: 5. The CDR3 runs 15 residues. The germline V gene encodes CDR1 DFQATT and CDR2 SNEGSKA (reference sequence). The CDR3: CSARETGTGHEKLFF. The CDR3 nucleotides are TGCAGTGCTAGAGAGACCGGGACAGGGCATGAAAAACTGTTTTTT.

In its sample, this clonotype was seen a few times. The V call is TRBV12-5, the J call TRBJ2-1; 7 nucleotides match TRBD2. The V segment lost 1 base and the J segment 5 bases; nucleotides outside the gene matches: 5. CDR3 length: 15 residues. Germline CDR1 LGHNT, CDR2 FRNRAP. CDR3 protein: CASGLEAGENNEQFF. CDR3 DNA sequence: TGTGCTAGTGGTTTGGAGGCGGGAGAAAACAATGAGCAGTTCTTC. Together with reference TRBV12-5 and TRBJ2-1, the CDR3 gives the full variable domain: DARVTQTPRHKVTEMGQEVTMRCQPILGHNTVFWYRQTMMQGLELLAYFRNRAPLDDSGMPKDRFSAEMPDATLATLKIQPSEPRDSAVYFCASGLEAGENNEQFFGPGTRLTVL.

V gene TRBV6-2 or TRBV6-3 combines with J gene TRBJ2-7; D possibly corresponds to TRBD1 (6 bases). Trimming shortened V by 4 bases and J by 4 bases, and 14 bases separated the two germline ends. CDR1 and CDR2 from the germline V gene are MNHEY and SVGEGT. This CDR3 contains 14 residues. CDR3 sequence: CASSSSQGRYEQYF. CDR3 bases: TGTGCCAGCAGTTCTAGTCAGGGGAGATACGAGCAGTACTTC.

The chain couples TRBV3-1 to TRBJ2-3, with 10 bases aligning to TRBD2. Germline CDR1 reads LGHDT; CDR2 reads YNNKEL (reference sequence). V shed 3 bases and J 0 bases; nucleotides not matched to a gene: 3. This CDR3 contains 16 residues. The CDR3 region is CASSQAGLASTDTQYF. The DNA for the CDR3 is TGTGCCAGCAGCCAGGCGGGACTAGCGAGCACAGATACGCAGTATTTT.

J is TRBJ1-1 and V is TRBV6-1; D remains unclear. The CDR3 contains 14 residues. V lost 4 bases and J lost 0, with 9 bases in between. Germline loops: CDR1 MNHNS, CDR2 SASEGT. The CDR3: CASSGGALNTEAFF. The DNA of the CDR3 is TGTGCCAGCAGTGGCGGTGCCCTGAACACTGAAGCTTTCTTT.

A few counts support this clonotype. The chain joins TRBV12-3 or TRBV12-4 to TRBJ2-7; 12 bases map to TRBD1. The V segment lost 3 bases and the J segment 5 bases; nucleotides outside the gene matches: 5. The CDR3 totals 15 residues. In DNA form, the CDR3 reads TGTGCCAGCAGTTTCTGGGACAGGGGGCGGGACGAGCAGTACTTC. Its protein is CASSFWDRGRDEQYF.

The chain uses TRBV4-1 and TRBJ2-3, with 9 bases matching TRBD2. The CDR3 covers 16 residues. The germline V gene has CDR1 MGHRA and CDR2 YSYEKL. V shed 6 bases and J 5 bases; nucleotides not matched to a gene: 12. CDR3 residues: CASSTLPGLAIDTQYF. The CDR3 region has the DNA TGCGCCAGCAGTACACTACCGGGACTAGCTATAGATACGCAGTATTTT.

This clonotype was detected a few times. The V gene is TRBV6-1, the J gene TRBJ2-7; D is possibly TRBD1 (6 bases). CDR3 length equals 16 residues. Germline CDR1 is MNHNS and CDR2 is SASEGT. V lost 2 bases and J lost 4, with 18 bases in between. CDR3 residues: CASSEWDMEVGYEQYF. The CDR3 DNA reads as TGTGCCAGCAGTGAATGGGACATGGAGGTGGGGTACGAGCAGTACTTC.